This TCR beta chain was recorded in a study of T cell responses to AZD1222 COVID-19 vaccine. Germline V gene sequence: CDR1 SGHDN, CDR2 FVKESK. Trimming took 4 bases from V and 3 from J; bases not matched to a gene: 6. The CDR3 is 16 residues long. The study's findings and limits: Along spike, vaccine-associated CD4 TCRs were found throughout, with dominance at 160-218 and 743-854. Spike-specific TCR breadth rose after two AZD1222 doses, and depth rose as well.

Regarding this clone: The antigen is not known.

Profiled with immunoSEQ multiplex PCR; TCRdb holds only in-frame clones, not every one. The sample records over 100,000 clones, approximately 91% being singletons. Sequenced material: peripheral blood, taken on day 0 of AZD1222 vaccination. The receptor was isolated from an adult in good health. This chain links TRBV14 with TRBJ1-6, with 7 bases aligning to TRBD1. The CDR3 nucleotides are TGTGCCAGCAGCCTACTCCAGGGGGTCTATAATTCACCCCTCCACTTT. Translating gives CASSLLQGVYNSPLHF.